These T cell receptor beta chains were read from a single sample in a study of OX40 agonist ivuxolimab in advanced cancers. Sequencing used immunoSEQ multiplex PCR; TCRdb keeps in-frame clones, though not all of them. The table shows about 63,000 clones, with approximately 88% occurring only once. The sample consisted of CD4+ or CD8+ T cells sorted from blood, taken in a trial of the OX40 agonist ivuxolimab. These receptor sequences come from an adult with an advanced solid tumor such as melanoma, head and neck, liver or kidney cancer. CDR3s include the opening cysteine and the closing phenylalanine or tryptophan. A D gene is named only where the DNA matches it firmly. Not all rows give a size; the values are once, few, many and, for expanded clones, a class.

j_call	d_call	v_call	clone_size	cdr3_aa	cdr3_nt
TRBJ2-7	.	TRBV10-1	.	CASLKGRPTTVYYEQYF	TGCGCCAGCCTTAAAGGTCGTCCGACTACAGTATACTACGAGCAGTACTTC
TRBJ1-5	TRBD1	TRBV19	once	CARRGQGPPYSNQPQHF	TGTGCCAGAAGGGGACAGGGACCACCCTATAGCAATCAGCCCCAGCATTTT
TRBJ1-6	.	TRBV30	.	CAWSVRRGVGNSPLHF	TGTGCCTGGAGTGTACGCAGGGGAGTTGGTAATTCACCCCTCCACTTT
TRBJ1-1	.	TRBV6-1	.	CASSEQMTVTEAFF	TGTGCCAGCAGTGAACAAATGACAGTGACTGAAGCTTTCTTT
TRBJ2-7	TRBD2	TRBV7-8	.	CASSLSRASGSYEQYF	TGTGCCAGCAGCTTAAGTCGAGCTAGCGGGTCTTACGAGCAGTACTTC
TRBJ2-2	.	TRBV10-1	.	CASSRDPNTGELFF	TGCGCCAGCAGTAGGGACCCGAACACCGGGGAGCTGTTTTTT
TRBJ2-1	.	TRBV5-1	once	CASSWETGPPYNEQFF	TGCGCCAGCAGCTGGGAAACAGGGCCCCCCTACAATGAGCAGTTCTTC
TRBJ2-3	TRBD2	TRBV11-2	few	CASSFPAWRGVPYF	TGTGCCAGCAGCTTCCCGGCCTGGCGGGGGGTCCCGTATTTT
TRBJ1-6	TRBD1	TRBV30	.	CAWSGRTGKSPLHF	TGTGCCTGGAGTGGAAGGACAGGGAAGTCACCCCTCCACTTT
TRBJ1-3	.	TRBV7-9	.	CASSLAAGVGNTIYF	TGTGCCAGCAGCTTAGCCGCAGGGGTTGGAAACACCATATATTTT
TRBJ2-1	TRBD2	TRBV5-1	.	CASSLTSGTNEQFF	TGCGCCAGCAGCTTGACTAGCGGGACAAATGAGCAGTTCTTC
TRBJ2-7	.	TRBV11-2	.	CASSLAGPTYEQYF	TGTGCCAGCAGCTTAGCTGGACCCACCTACGAGCAGTACTTC
TRBJ1-5	.	TRBV6-6	.	CASSYGPGRSNQPQHF	TGTGCCAGCAGTTACGGTCCGGGGAGAAGCAATCAGCCCCAGCATTTT
TRBJ2-4	TRBD1	TRBV9	.	CASSRQGVGIQYF	TGTGCCAGCAGCAGACAGGGTGTTGGCATTCAGTACTTC
TRBJ1-3	.	TRBV28	.	CASSLPPGAGNTIYF	TGTGCCAGCAGTTTACCCCCAGGCGCTGGAAACACCATATATTTT
TRBJ2-2	TRBD1	TRBV5-1	.	CASTTLDRAPSGELFF	TGCGCCAGCACAACACTAGACAGGGCGCCTTCCGGGGAGCTGTTTTTT